Given below is one T cell receptor (beta chain) in context. No antigen is known for it. Base quality data are lacking; no much larger clone is found one base away. This entry is derived from a study of OX40 agonist ivuxolimab in advanced cancers. Background on the whole study: Ivuxolimab was an agonistic, fully human IgG2 monoclonal antibody directed against OX40 (CD134), a costimulatory receptor. Intravenous ivuxolimab was administered to patients every 2 weeks at six dose levels: 0.01, 0.1, 0.3, 1.5, 3 and 10 mg/kg. Of the roughly 52 dose-escalation patients, hepatocellular carcinoma was present in about 19, melanoma in approximately 15, renal cell carcinoma in 9 and head and neck cancer in 9. A male proportion of 75% to 85% and a mean age of 60 years, ranging from roughly 23 to 79, were recorded for the dose-escalation cohort. Prior anti-PD-1, anti-PD-L1 or anti-CTLA-4 therapy was permitted, and checkpoint inhibitors had been received by about 36% of dose-escalation patients. Partial responses occurred in three dose-escalation patients, of whom one had hepatocellular carcinoma and two had cutaneous melanoma. Peripheral TCRbeta sequencing aimed to test whether ivuxolimab altered TCR sequence diversity and caused clonal T-cell expansion. The paper reports the monotherapy dose-escalation portion (N of about 50 patients) of the phase I ivuxolimab trial. Overall study outcomes, separate from this receptor: After ivuxolimab, expanded clones were on average more numerous among CD8+ T cells than among CD4+ T cells. At doses of 0.1 to 3.0 mg/kg, clonal expansion of both CD4+ and CD8+ T cells in blood was seen between baseline and week 6. Which antigens the clonally expanded peripheral T cells were specific for was not determined. Low levels of normalized T-cell clonal expansion were also shown by some nonresponding patients. In the 0.1-3.0 mg/kg groups, partial responders were among the patients with the lowest normalized peripheral clonal expansion, particularly in CD8+ T cells.

The trial excluded patients who had a history of autoimmune disease or were on systemic immunosuppression. Peripheral blood for TCR sequencing was collected from all dose cohorts at baseline, on cycle 4 day 1, and on cycle 7 day 1. The samples were taken from a phase I, first-in-human, multicenter, open-label dose-escalation trial of ivuxolimab. Adults with locally advanced or metastatic melanoma, renal cell carcinoma, hepatocellular carcinoma or head and neck squamous cell carcinoma were enrolled in the trial. Before TCR sequencing, CD4+ T cells and CD8+ T cells were sorted from peripheral blood as separate populations. Genomic DNA was isolated from the sorted cells so that the TCRbeta CDR3 region could be sequenced. The immunoSEQ Assay was used to sequence the TCRbeta CDR3 regions. Imported from immuneACCESS, the table was reduced by TCRdb to in-frame sequences with V and J called. These copies leave out some clones; in studies compared against another copy, an unresolved V gene accounts for under half, and the cause of the remainder is not known. The sample table shows approximately 120,000 clones, and around 92% are seen once. The ten most abundant clones make up 0.7% to 0.85% of the sample.

The specimen comprised CD4+ or CD8+ T cells sorted from blood, sampled in a trial of the OX40 agonist ivuxolimab. The clonotype comes from an adult with an advanced solid tumor such as melanoma, head and neck, liver or kidney cancer.

The nucleotide sequence reads TGTGCCAGCAGCCTCGGGGGAGCGGGACCAACTAATGAAAAACTGTTTTTT. Its translation reads: CASSLGGAGPTNEKLFF. The chain employs TRBV7-2 and TRBJ1-4, with TRBD1 tentatively as D gene (5 bases match). Trimming costs V 5 bases and J 0 bases, and their ends lie 16 bases apart. Its CDR3 holds 17 amino acids, cysteine through phenylalanine. The entry retains the CDR3 DNA only, 51 bases that are in frame from base 1. CDR1 and CDR2 were assigned from the germline V gene as SGHTA and FQGNSA.